The source of this TCR beta chain is a study of yellow fever vaccine responses in identical twins. Study observations and caveats: Twins reportedly appeared to share part of their vaccine T cell response while keeping part individual.

Each CDR3 protein gets one entry after TCRdb re-called the RT-PCR reads with MiXCR. The sample lists some 23,000 distinct CDR3 sequences, roughly 80% occurring once. In germline, CDR1 is DFQATT, CDR2 SNEGSKA (reference sequence). The CDR3 runs to 21 residues. V trimming: 6 bases; J trimming: 0 bases; junction bases outside the gene matches: 21. As to this clonotype: Its antigen remains unidentified.

This TCR was sampled from a young woman who received the yellow fever vaccine. The sequencing used T cells from blood (PBMCs), unsorted or a sorted subset (not recorded which), collected before or after yellow fever vaccination (not recorded which). V and J are TRBV20-1 and TRBJ2-1; 12 bases line up with TRBD2. CDR3 region: CSAKRTLGTSGYPSSYNEQFF. Here the CDR3 DNA reads TGCAGTGCGAAGCGTACGCTGGGGACTAGCGGGTATCCTAGCTCCTACAATGAGCAGTTCTTC.